Listed here are 24 T cell receptor beta chains from one sample, sequenced in a study of metastatic and nonmetastatic thyroid tumors. TCRdb re-clonotyped the PCR reads via MiXCR. The data show some 19,000 clones, around a third seen once. Each patient came to thyroid surgery without any prior treatment (of any kind). Sequenced sample: tumor tissue. These receptors came from a female donor with papillary thyroid cancer or a benign thyroid nodule (not recorded which). Some clones in this sample may be carry-over from other donors' samples.

This clone is categorized as medium-sized. The V and J genes are TRBV25-1 and TRBJ2-7, with 8 bases fitting TRBD1. Trimming at V came to 7 bases and at J to 2 bases, leaving 4 bases not matched to a gene. CDR3 size: 13 residues. CDR1 and CDR2 from the germline V gene are MGHDK and SYGVNS. The CDR3 sequence: CASIRTGTYEQYF. The CDR3 nucleotides are TGTGCCAGCATCAGGACAGGGACCTACGAGCAGTACTTC.

Sample share makes this clone medium-sized. J is TRBJ1-6 and V is TRBV6-1; a weak D match, TRBD1 (6 bases). The CDR3 extends over 13 amino acids. The germline CDR1 and CDR2 sequences are MNHNS and SASEGT. Trimming removed 7 bases from V and 8 bases from J, with 12 bases in between. Here the CDR3 reads CASTLGGDSPLHF. CDR3 nucleotides: TGTGCCAGCACCCTAGGGGGGGATTCACCCCTCCACTTT.

The chain recombines TRBV28 with TRBJ1-2, with D possibly matching TRBD1 (5 bases). V dropped 6 bases and J dropped 4 bases, with 21 bases sitting between them. The germline V gene encodes CDR1 MDHEN and CDR2 SYDVKM. The length of the CDR3 is 16 residues. The CDR3 nucleotides read TGTGCCAGCAGGCGCCTAATGCAGGGAGGAGGCTATGGCTACACCTTC. Residues: CASRRLMQGGGYGYTF.

Only a few counts were recorded for this clone. This sequence joins TRBV5-1 and TRBJ1-6, with a possible D match to TRBD1 (5 bases). The V gene lost 4 bases and the J gene lost 8 bases, with 19 bases spanning the gap. Germline V lookup: CDR1 SGHRS, CDR2 YFSETQ. The CDR3 has 16 residues. The CDR3: CASSPLLGLRDSPLHF. The CDR3 bases are TGCGCCAGCAGCCCCCTCTTGGGACTGAGGGATTCACCCCTCCACTTT.

A remark on this clone: At one end, the junction sequence differs from germline, possibly due to a read error. This chain connects TRBV2 to TRBJ1-3; D ambiguous. The germline CDR1 and CDR2 sequences are SNHLY and FYNNEI. This CDR3 spans 14 amino acids. CDR3 loop: CASSEGLAGNTIHF. The CDR3 bases are TGCGCCAGCAGTGAAGGGCTAGCTGGAAACACCATACATTTT.

This clone has a single count. This chain links TRBV20-1 with TRBJ2-7, with D hard to call. Germline lookup yields CDR1 DFQATT and CDR2 SNEGSKA (reference sequence). CDR3 length: 14 amino acids. The V end lost 1 base, the J end lost 4 bases, and 14 bases lay between the germline ends. In DNA, the CDR3 is TGCAGTGCTAGAGTCGCCCCCGAAGGGTACGAGCAGTACTTC. Translating gives CSARVAPEGYEQYF.

Sample share makes this clone medium-sized. CDR3 nucleotides: TGTGCCAGCGCGAGGGGAAATGAGCAGTTCTTC. It translates to CASARGNEQFF. This sequence joins TRBV7-2 and TRBJ2-1; D possibly uses TRBD1 or TRBD2 (5 bases each). The germline CDR1 and CDR2 sequences are SGHTA and FQGNSA. V was shortened by 8 bases and J by 7 bases, with 9 bases between the two germline ends. The CDR3 consists of 11 residues.

On this clone: The junction shows a germline mismatch at one end, possibly a read error. J is TRBJ2-1 and V is TRBV6-2 or TRBV6-3; 9 nucleotides match TRBD2. Germline CDR1 reads MNHEY; CDR2 reads SVGEGT. This CDR3 region has 17 residues. The chain's CDR3 is CASRHYYSGRQVLELFF. The CDR3 region has the DNA TGTGCCAGCAGGCACTACTATAGCGGGAGACAGGTGTTGGAGCTGTTCTTC.

The rearrangement uses TRBV5-1 and TRBJ2-1; D is unresolved. CDR3 size: 14 residues. Germline assignment: CDR1 SGHRS and CDR2 YFSETQ. Trimming removed 4 bases from V and 0 bases from J, with 8 bases in between. Here the CDR3 DNA reads TGCGCCAGCAGCCTGGAGAGCTCCTACAATGAGCAGTTCTTC. Its translation is CASSLESSYNEQFF.

This clone was seen more than once but under ten times. The CDR3 DNA sequence: TGTGCCAGCAGCCAAGGGTTTCCCATGGACGAGCAGTACTTC. It is translated as CASSQGFPMDEQYF. The chain recombines TRBV16 with TRBJ2-7, with D uncertain. The CDR3 contains 14 residues. The ends were cut back, 2 bases at V and 5 bases at J, with 13 bases in the middle. Germline CDR1 KGHSY, CDR2 FQNENV.

This sequence joins TRBV11-1 and TRBJ2-7, with TRBD1 matching over 7 bases. V was clipped by 5 bases and J by 3 bases; unmatched bases: 13. The CDR3 extends over 16 amino acids. Looked up from germline, CDR1 is SGHAT and CDR2 is FQDESV (reference sequence). CDR3 sequence reads: CASSPLGHGTDYEQYF. DNA of the CDR3: TGTGCCAGCAGCCCCTTGGGACACGGGACAGACTACGAGCAGTACTTC.

V usage is TRBV28 and J usage is TRBJ2-7; D unresolved. The CDR3 totals 15 residues. V lost 5 bases to trimming and J lost 0 bases, with 14 bases between them. Per the germline V gene, CDR1 is MDHEN and CDR2 is SYDVKM. Written as DNA, the CDR3 is TGTGCCAGCAGTCCCTGGACGCCAAGCTCCTACGAGCAGTACTTC. Translating it yields CASSPWTPSSYEQYF.

This chain uses TRBV2 with TRBJ2-7; the match to TRBD2 covers 9 bases. Germline CDR1 reads SNHLY; CDR2 reads FYNNEI. The CDR3 is 14 residues long. With V trimmed by 5 bases and J by 4 bases, 6 bases remained unmatched. The CDR3 sequence is CASSLAGVRYEQYF. Written as DNA, the CDR3 is TGTGCCAGCAGTTTAGCGGGAGTGAGGTACGAGCAGTACTTC.

The V call is TRBV2, the J call TRBJ2-3; TRBD2 matches at 13 bases. The V gene end was trimmed by 8 bases and the J gene end by 10 bases; junction bases not matched to a gene: 18. The CDR3 covers 17 residues. Germline CDR1 and CDR2: SNHLY and FYNNEI. The CDR3 is CASSRGLAGSGAASQYF. The CDR3 DNA is TGTGCCAGCTCTCGGGGACTAGCGGGGTCGGGGGCAGCTTCGCAGTATTTT.

This clone was detected a few times. A much larger clone lies a single base off, so this may be a read error. The genes are TRBV7-2 and TRBJ2-5, with TRBD2 matching 7 bases. The V gene end was trimmed by 5 bases and the J gene end by 7 bases; junction bases not matched to a gene: 13. There are 15 residues in the CDR3. Germline lookup yields CDR1 SGHTA and CDR2 FQGNSA. The CDR3 DNA reads as TGTGCCAGCAGCCTTACGAGGGGATCGGGGGGGACCCAGTACTTC. Protein: CASSLTRGSGGTQYF.

This sequence joins TRBV20-1 and TRBJ2-7; TRBD1 might be the D (5 bases). V shed 7 bases and J shed 3 bases, with 13 bases lying between them. Germline values: CDR1 DFQATT, CDR2 SNEGSKA (reference sequence). This CDR3 has 12 amino acids. For the CDR3, the DNA is TGCAGTGGATACTCTCAGGGCTACGAGCAGTACTTC. It translates to CSGYSQGYEQYF.

The chain employs TRBV9 and TRBJ2-3, with D unclear. The CDR3 is 14 amino acids. Trimming took off 0 bases at V and 2 bases at J, with 7 bases between the two ends. The germline gives CDR1 SGDLS, CDR2 YYNGEE. As DNA, the CDR3 is TGTGCCAGCAGCGTAGCGTCCCCCACAGATACGCAGTATTTT. It encodes CASSVASPTDTQYF.

The sample holds many counts of this clone. The rearrangement joins TRBV9 to TRBJ2-1; D assignment may be TRBD1 or TRBD2 (5 bases each). Trimming shortened V by 2 bases and J by 5 bases, and 11 bases separated the two germline ends. The CDR3 has 14 amino acids. CDR1 and CDR2 from the germline V gene are SGDLS and YYNGEE. The CDR3 is CASSVKGTHNEQFF. For the CDR3, the DNA is TGTGCCAGCAGCGTTAAGGGGACCCACAATGAGCAGTTCTTC.

V gene TRBV18 combines with J gene TRBJ2-7; no definite D call. The CDR3 covers 14 residues. Germline values: CDR1 KGHSH, CDR2 LQKENI. The germline V and J ends were trimmed by 3 bases and 6 bases, with 15 bases remaining between them. CDR3 DNA sequence: TGTGCCAGCTCACCTCTTGCCAACATCCGCGAGCAGTACTTC. It codes for CASSPLANIREQYF.

The chain is built from TRBV12-3 or TRBV12-4 and TRBJ2-1; TRBD2 matches 7 bases. This CDR3 comprises 19 residues. V lost 2 bases and J lost 2; bases outside the gene matches: 15. This chain's CDR3 is CASSLTLPGLAATYNEQFF. The CDR3 bases are TGTGCCAGCAGTTTAACCCTACCTGGTCTAGCGGCTACCTACAATGAGCAGTTCTTC.

The chain uses TRBV11-2 and TRBJ2-7; TRBD1 might be the D (6 bases). Germline V gene sequence: CDR1 SGHAT, CDR2 FQNNGV. The CDR3 is 14 amino acids. Trimming stripped 3 bases from V and 7 bases from J, with 16 bases between. The CDR3 nucleotides are TGTGCCAGCAGCTTCAGGGGTAGATTTCGGGAGCAGTACTTC. Translating it yields CASSFRGRFREQYF.

This clone is labeled as medium-sized. The chain joins TRBV6-2 or TRBV6-3 to TRBJ2-7, with TRBD2 matching 11 bases. The CDR3 is 14 residues long. CDR1 and CDR2 (germline): MNHEY, SVGEGT. Trimming cost V 4 bases and J 7 bases; bases outside gene matches: 6. The CDR3 spells CASSLAGGTGEQYF. CDR3 coding DNA: TGTGCCAGCAGTTTAGCGGGAGGGACGGGGGAGCAGTACTTC.

This sequence joins TRBV7-9 and TRBJ1-4; TRBD1 matches at 7 bases. Germline CDR1 reads SEHNR; CDR2 reads FQNEAQ (reference sequence). After removal of 4 bases from V and 4 bases from J, the junction contained 6 bases not matched to a gene. The CDR3 has 15 residues. In nucleotides, the CDR3 is TGTGCCAGCAGCTACCACAGGGGTCTTAATGAAAAACTGTTTTTT. Its protein is CASSYHRGLNEKLFF.

The rearrangement links TRBV19 to TRBJ1-5; perhaps TRBD1 as D (6 bases). CDR1 and CDR2 from the germline V gene are LNHDA and SQIVND (reference sequence). The CDR3 spans 14 residues. V shed 6 bases and J shed 7 bases, with 16 bases lying between them. The CDR3 reads CASRNRVKCQPQHF. The CDR3 region has the DNA TGTGCCAGTAGAAACAGGGTCAAATGCCAGCCCCAGCATTTT. Filled out from reference TRBV19 and TRBJ1-5, the complete variable domain reads DGGITQSPKYLFRKEGQNVTLSCEQNLNHDAMYWYRQDPGQGLRLIYYSQIVNDFQKGDIAEGYSVSREKKESFPLTVTSAQKNPTAFYLCASRNRVKCQPQHFGDGTRLSIL.